A single sample gave rise to the 16 T cell receptor beta chains below, sequenced in a study of T cell changes during pregnancy in multiple sclerosis. Assay: immunoSEQ multiplex PCR; the TCRdb copy retains only in-frame clones and omits some. The sample holds under 95,000 clones, 80% to 95% seen once. The sequencing here drew on peripheral blood, taken in the second trimester of pregnancy. Receptor source: a female donor in good health, enrolled as a control in a pregnancy study.

This rearrangement joins TRBV9 to TRBJ1-1; the D is unclear. Germline CDR1 SGDLS, CDR2 YYNGEE. The CDR3 totals 13 residues. V was cut by 2 bases and J by 3 bases, with 8 bases left in between. The CDR3 spells CASSVLIDTEAFF. The CDR3 DNA follows: TGTGCCAGCAGCGTTCTTATTGACACTGAAGCTTTCTTT. The full variable domain, its missing parts supplied by reference TRBV9 and TRBJ1-1, is DSGVTQTPKHLITATGQRVTLRCSPRSGDLSVYWYQQSLDQGLQFLIQYYNGEERAKGNILERFSAQQFPDLHSELNLSSLELGDSALYFCASSVLIDTEAFFGQGTRLTVV.

This chain connects TRBV4-2 to TRBJ2-2, with 8 nucleotides matching TRBD2. Germline V gene sequence: CDR1 LGHNA, CDR2 YNFKEQ. This CDR3 is built from 16 residues. The V segment lost 1 base and the J segment 1 base; nucleotides outside the gene matches: 2. The CDR3 DNA sequence: TGTGCCAGCAGCCAAGGGCTAGCGGGGAACACCGGGGAGCTGTTTTTT. Translating it yields CASSQGLAGNTGELFF.

The V and J genes are TRBV6-6 and TRBJ2-1; tentatively, D is TRBD1 (6 bases). CDR3 length equals 11 residues. Between the trimmed V and J ends, which lost 8 bases and 7 bases, there was a span of 9 bases. Germline V gene lookup returns CDR1 MNHNY and CDR2 SVGAGI (reference sequence). CDR3 loop: CASRRGNEQFF. The CDR3 DNA follows: TGTGCCAGCCGTAGGGGGAATGAGCAGTTCTTC.

This chain connects TRBV7-9 to TRBJ2-3, with 9 bases lining up with TRBD2. V lost 2 bases, J lost 1 base, and 1 base stayed unmatched. Germline-derived CDR1 and CDR2 are SEHNR and FQNEAQ (reference sequence). The CDR3 runs to 15 residues. The CDR3: CASSLRGGGTDTQYF. As DNA, the CDR3 is TGTGCCAGCAGCTTACGCGGGGGGGGCACAGATACGCAGTATTTT.

This sequence joins TRBV9 and TRBJ1-4; 10 nucleotides align to TRBD1. V lost 3 bases, J lost 5 bases, and 4 bases stayed unmatched. In germline, CDR1 is SGDLS, CDR2 YYNGEE. CDR3 size: 15 residues. The CDR3 nucleotides read TGTGCCAGCAGCGCAGACAGGGGGCTGAATGAAAAACTGTTTTTT. Translation: CASSADRGLNEKLFF.

This chain joins TRBV11-3 and TRBJ1-1; 7 nucleotides agree with TRBD1. The ends lost 1 base at V and 3 bases at J; junction bases unmatched: 5. CDR3 length: 15 residues. Germline-derived CDR1 and CDR2 are SGHNT and YENEEA. The CDR3 reads CASSLATGADTEAFF. The CDR3 DNA is TGTGCCAGCAGCTTAGCCACAGGGGCTGACACTGAAGCTTTCTTT.

This sequence joins TRBV29-1 and TRBJ1-2; no clear D. The germline CDR1 and CDR2 sequences are SQVTM and ANQGSEA. This CDR3 spans 10 amino acids. Trimming removed 7 bases from V and 8 bases from J, with 11 bases in between. The CDR3 DNA is TGCAGCGGTGATGCCGGGGGCTACACCTTC. Translation: CSGDAGGYTF.

The rearrangement links TRBV7-3 to TRBJ2-3; 12 bases are shared with TRBD2. Trimming at V came to 5 bases and at J to 8 bases, leaving 8 bases not matched to a gene. Germline assignment: CDR1 SGHTA and CDR2 FQGTGA. CDR3 length: 15 amino acids. The CDR3 reads CASSPSGGAQVTQYF. CDR3 DNA: TGTGCCAGCAGCCCTAGCGGGGGGGCTCAAGTTACGCAGTATTTT.

The V call is TRBV5-1, the J call TRBJ2-1; D not resolved. V was shortened by 1 base and J by 0 bases, with 11 bases between the two germline ends. The CDR3 contains 16 residues. Germline lookup yields CDR1 SGHRS and CDR2 YFSETQ. CDR3 amino acids: CASSLSSLSSYNEQFF. CDR3 DNA sequence: TGCGCCAGCAGCTTGTCGTCTCTGAGCTCCTACAATGAGCAGTTCTTC.

This rearrangement joins TRBV11-3 to TRBJ2-7, with 11 bases matching TRBD2. Trimming took 1 base from V and 2 from J; bases not matched to a gene: 13. Germline CDR1 is SGHNT and CDR2 is YENEEA. The CDR3 loop spans 19 amino acids. CDR3 bases: TGTGCCAGCAGCTTAGTCCCTAGCGGGGGGTACCACATAACCTACGAGCAGTACTTC. It codes for CASSLVPSGGYHITYEQYF.

This clone has more than one count but fewer than ten. This chain links TRBV7-9 with TRBJ2-1; 9 nucleotides match TRBD1. The germline V gene has CDR1 SEHNR and CDR2 FQNEAQ (reference sequence). The J segment lost 8 bases and the V segment lost 1 base, leaving 15 bases of the junction unmatched. There are 18 residues in the CDR3. The CDR3: CASSLGRRTGAKRDEQFF. The CDR3 region has the DNA TGTGCCAGCAGCTTAGGACGACGGACAGGGGCTAAGAGGGATGAGCAGTTCTTC.

The chain is built from TRBV19 and TRBJ1-6; 11 bases are a match to TRBD1. V was clipped by 1 base and J by 6 bases; unmatched bases: 2. Germline CDR1 LNHDA, CDR2 SQIVND (reference sequence). This CDR3 comprises 16 residues. The CDR3 sequence is CASSIGGTGGNSPLHF. In DNA form, the CDR3 reads TGTGCCAGTAGTATAGGCGGGACAGGGGGTAATTCACCCCTCCACTTT. The whole variable domain, filled in from reference TRBV19 and TRBJ1-6, reads DGGITQSPKYLFRKEGQNVTLSCEQNLNHDAMYWYRQDPGQGLRLIYYSQIVNDFQKGDIAEGYSVSREKKESFPLTVTSAQKNPTAFYLCASSIGGTGGNSPLHFGNGTRLTVT.

About this clone itself: The same CDR3 is also encoded by other DNA sequences in this sample. V usage is TRBV19 and J usage is TRBJ2-7; weak D call: TRBD1 (5 bases). V lost 3 bases, J lost 3 bases, and 9 bases lay in between. CDR1 is LNHDA, CDR2 SQIVND, per germline (reference sequence). CDR3 length: 13 residues. CDR3 bases: TGTGCCAGTAGTATTGACAGAGGCTACGAGCAGTACTTC. This gives the protein CASSIDRGYEQYF.

The J gene is TRBJ1-2, the V gene TRBV5-1; 7 bases line up with TRBD1. V was clipped by 3 bases and J by 5 bases; unmatched bases: 7. Germline V lookup: CDR1 SGHRS, CDR2 YFSETQ. This CDR3 is built from 14 residues. CDR3 amino acids: CASSYRQGEYGYTF. CDR3 coding DNA: TGCGCCAGCAGCTACCGACAGGGAGAATATGGCTACACCTTC. Full variable domain (remainder filled in from reference TRBV5-1 and TRBJ1-2): KAGVTQTPRYLIKTRGQQVTLSCSPISGHRSVSWYQQTPGQGLQFLFEYFSETQRNKGNFPGRFSGRQFSNSRSEMNVSTLELGDSALYLCASSYRQGEYGYTFGSGTRLTVV.

The rearrangement joins TRBV5-4 to TRBJ1-1, with 7 bases matching TRBD1. Per the germline V gene, CDR1 is SGHNT and CDR2 is YYREEE (reference sequence). The CDR3 is 18 amino acids. The V gene end was trimmed by 4 bases and the J gene end by 0 bases; junction bases not matched to a gene: 15. In nucleotides, the CDR3 is TGTGCCAGCAGCCCTCGACAGGGTTCGACTCGCGTGAACACTGAAGCTTTCTTT. Translated: CASSPRQGSTRVNTEAFF.

The chain couples TRBV7-2 to TRBJ1-5; D is perhaps TRBD1 (6 bases). This CDR3 region has 16 residues. Germline V gene lookup returns CDR1 SGHTA and CDR2 FQGNSA. V lost 0 bases and J 0 bases, leaving 9 bases between the germline ends. In DNA, the CDR3 is TGTGCCAGCAGCTTAGCAGGACAGCCTAGCAATCAGCCCCAGCATTTT. It specifies CASSLAGQPSNQPQHF. The full variable domain, in which reference TRBV7-2 and TRBJ1-5 provide the parts outside the CDR3, is GAGVSQSPSNKVTEKGKDVELRCDPISGHTALYWYRQSLGQGLEFLIYFQGNSAPDKSGLPSDRFSAERTGGSVSTLTIQRTQQEDSAVYLCASSLAGQPSNQPQHFGDGTRLSIL.